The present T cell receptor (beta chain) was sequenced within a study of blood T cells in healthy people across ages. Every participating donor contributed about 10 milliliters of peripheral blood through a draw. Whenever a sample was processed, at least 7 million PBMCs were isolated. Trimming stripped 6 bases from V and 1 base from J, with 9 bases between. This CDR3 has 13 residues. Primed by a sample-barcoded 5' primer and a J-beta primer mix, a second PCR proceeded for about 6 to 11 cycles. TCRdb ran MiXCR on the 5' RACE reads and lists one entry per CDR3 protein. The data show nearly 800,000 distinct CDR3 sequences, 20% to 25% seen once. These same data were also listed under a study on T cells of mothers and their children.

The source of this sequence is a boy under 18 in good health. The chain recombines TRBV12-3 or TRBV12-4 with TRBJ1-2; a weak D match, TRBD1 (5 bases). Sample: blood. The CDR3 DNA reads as TGTGCCAGCAGCTCGACAGTTAACTATGGCTACACCTTC. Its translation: CASSSTVNYGYTF.